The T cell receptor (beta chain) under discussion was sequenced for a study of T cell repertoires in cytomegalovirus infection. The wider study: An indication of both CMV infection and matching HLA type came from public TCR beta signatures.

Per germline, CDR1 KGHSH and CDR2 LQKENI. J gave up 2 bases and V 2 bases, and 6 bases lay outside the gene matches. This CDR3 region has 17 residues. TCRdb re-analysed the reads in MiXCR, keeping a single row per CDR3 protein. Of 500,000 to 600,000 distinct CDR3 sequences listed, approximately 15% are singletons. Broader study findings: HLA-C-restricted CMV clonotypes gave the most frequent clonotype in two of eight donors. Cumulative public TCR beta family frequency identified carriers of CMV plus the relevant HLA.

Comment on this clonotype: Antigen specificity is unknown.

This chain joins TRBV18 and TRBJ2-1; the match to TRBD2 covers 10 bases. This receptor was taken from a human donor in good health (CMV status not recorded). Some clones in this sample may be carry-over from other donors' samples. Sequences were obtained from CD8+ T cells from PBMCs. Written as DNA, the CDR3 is TGTGCCAGCTCACCAGGTACTAGCGGGACAACCTACAATGAGCAGTTCTTC. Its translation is CASSPGTSGTTYNEQFF.